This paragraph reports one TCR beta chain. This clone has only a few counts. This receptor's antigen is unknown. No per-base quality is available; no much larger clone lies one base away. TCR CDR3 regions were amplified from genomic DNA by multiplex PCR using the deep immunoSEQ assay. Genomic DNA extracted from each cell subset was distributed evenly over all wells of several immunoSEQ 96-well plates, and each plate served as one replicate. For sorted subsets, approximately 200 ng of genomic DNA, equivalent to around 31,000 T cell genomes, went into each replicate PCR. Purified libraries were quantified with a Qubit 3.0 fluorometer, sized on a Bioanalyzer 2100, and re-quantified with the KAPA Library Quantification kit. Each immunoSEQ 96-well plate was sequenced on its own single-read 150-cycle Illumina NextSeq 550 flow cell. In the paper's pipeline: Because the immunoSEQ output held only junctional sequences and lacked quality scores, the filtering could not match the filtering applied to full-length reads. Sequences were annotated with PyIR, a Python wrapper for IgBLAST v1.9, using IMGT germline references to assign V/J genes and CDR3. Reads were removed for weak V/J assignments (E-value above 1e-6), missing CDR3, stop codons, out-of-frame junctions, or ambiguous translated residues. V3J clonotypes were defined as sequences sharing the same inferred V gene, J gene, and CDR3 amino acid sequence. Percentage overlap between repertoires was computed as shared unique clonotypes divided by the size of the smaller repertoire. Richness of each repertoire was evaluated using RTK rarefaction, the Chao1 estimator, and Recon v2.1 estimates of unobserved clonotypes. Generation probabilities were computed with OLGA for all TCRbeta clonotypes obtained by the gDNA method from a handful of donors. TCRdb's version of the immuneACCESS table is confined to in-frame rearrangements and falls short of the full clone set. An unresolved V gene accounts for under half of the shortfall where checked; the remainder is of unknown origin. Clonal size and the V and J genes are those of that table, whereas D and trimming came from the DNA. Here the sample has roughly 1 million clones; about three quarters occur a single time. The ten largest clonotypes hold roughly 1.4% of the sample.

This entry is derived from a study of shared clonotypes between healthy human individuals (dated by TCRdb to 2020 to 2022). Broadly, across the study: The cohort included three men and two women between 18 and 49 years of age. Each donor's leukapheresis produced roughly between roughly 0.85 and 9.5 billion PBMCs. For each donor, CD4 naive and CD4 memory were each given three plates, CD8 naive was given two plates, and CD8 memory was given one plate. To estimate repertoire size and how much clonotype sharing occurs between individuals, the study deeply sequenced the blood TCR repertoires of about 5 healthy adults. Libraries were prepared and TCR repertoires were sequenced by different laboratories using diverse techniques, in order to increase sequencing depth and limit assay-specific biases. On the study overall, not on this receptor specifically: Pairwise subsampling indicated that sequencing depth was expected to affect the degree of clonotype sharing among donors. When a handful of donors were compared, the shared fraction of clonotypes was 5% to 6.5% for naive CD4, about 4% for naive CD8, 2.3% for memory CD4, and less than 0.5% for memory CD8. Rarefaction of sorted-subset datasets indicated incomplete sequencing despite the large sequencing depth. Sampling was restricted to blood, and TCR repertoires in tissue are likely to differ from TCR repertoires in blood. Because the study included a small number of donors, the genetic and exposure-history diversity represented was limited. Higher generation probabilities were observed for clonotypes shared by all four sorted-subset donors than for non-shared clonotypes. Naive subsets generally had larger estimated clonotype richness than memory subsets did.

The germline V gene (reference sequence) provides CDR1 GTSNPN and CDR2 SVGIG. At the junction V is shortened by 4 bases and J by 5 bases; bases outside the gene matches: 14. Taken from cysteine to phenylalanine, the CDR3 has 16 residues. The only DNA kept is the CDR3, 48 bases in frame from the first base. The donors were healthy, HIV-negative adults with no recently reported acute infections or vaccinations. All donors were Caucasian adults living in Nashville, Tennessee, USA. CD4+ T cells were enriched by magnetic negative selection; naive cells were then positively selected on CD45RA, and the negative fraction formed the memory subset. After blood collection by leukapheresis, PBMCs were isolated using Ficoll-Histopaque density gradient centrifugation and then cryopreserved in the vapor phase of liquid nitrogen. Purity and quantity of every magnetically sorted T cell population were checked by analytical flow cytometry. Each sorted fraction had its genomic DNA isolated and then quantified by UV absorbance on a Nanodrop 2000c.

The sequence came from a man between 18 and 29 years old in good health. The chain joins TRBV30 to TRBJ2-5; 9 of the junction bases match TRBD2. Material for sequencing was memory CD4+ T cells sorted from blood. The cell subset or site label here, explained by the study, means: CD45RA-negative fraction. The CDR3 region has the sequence CAWKSNSGGRGETQYF. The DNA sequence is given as TGTGCCTGGAAATCCAATAGCGGGGGCCGGGGGGAGACCCAGTACTTC.